This TCR beta chain was recovered during a study of memory CD4+ T cells and cytomegalovirus serostatus. The sort gate was single viable CD3+CD4+CD8-CD45RO+ cells for memory CD4+ T cells. Measured with immunoSEQ multiplex PCR; TCRdb has only the in-frame clones, and not every one. This table has just under 95,000 clones, approximately 80% appearing once. Germline V gene sequence: CDR1 SGHTA, CDR2 FQGNSA. This CDR3 comprises 13 residues. The junction had 4 bases not matched to a gene; V was cut back by 5 bases and J by 7 bases. This TCR came from an adult in good health and CMV-seropositive. The chain has TRBV7-2 and TRBJ1-5; TRBD1 aligns across 8 bases. Sequenced input: memory CD4+ T cells from blood. CDR3 in amino acids: CASSKDRDQPQHF. CDR3 coding DNA: TGTGCCAGCAGCAAGGACAGGGACCAGCCCCAGCATTTT.